The 32 T cell receptor beta chains below all came from one sample that was sequenced in a study of T cells in Graves' hyperthyroidism and ophthalmopathy. Template material for amplifying TCR beta CDR3 regions consisted of RNA transcripts. HTBI primers drove first-round RT-PCR of the TCR CDR3. TCRdb used MiXCR to reprocess the multiplex PCR reads, holding one entry per CDR3 protein. Of about 300,000 distinct CDR3 sequences listed, around 20% were seen once; the top ten hold roughly 39%. Sequenced sample: blood. The receptors stem from a middle-aged man with Graves' ophthalmopathy.

This clonotype has only a few counts. This sequence joins TRBV5-4 and TRBJ1-1; no definite D call. Germline assignment: CDR1 SGHNT and CDR2 YYREEE (reference sequence). The CDR3 contains 13 residues. Trimming shortened V by 0 bases and J by 6 bases, and 9 bases separated the two germline ends. The CDR3 region has the DNA TGTGCCAGCAGCTTGGCCGGGGTTCCTGAAGCTTTCTTT. Translating it yields CASSLAGVPEAFF.

This clonotype showed up many times. This chain connects TRBV28 to TRBJ2-3; 10 positions match TRBD2. Germline V gives CDR1 MDHEN, CDR2 SYDVKM. V shed 3 bases and J 5 bases; nucleotides not matched to a gene: 8. CDR3 length: 16 residues. The CDR3 nucleotides are TGTGCCAGCAGTTTGAAAGCGGGAGGGCAAGTAGATACGCAGTATTTT. It translates to CASSLKAGGQVDTQYF.

This clonotype has at least ten counts. The chain employs TRBV11-2 and TRBJ2-2, with 9 bases matching TRBD2. After removal of 3 bases from V and 3 bases from J, the junction contained 8 bases not matched to a gene. Looked up from germline, CDR1 is SGHAT and CDR2 is FQNNGV. The CDR3 contains 17 residues. Here the CDR3 DNA reads TGTGCCAGCAGCTTGGTCATAGCGGGAGTATACACCGGGGAGCTGTTTTTT. Its protein product is CASSLVIAGVYTGELFF.

Many counts were recorded for this clonotype. The chain joins TRBV10-3 to TRBJ2-7, with D perhaps TRBD2 (6 bases). The V end lost 6 bases, the J end lost 4 bases, and 10 bases lay between the germline ends. The CDR3 extends over 12 amino acids. From germline, CDR1 is ENHRY and CDR2 SYGVKD. The CDR3 DNA reads TGTGCCATCAGAGGGGAGGAATACGAGCAGTACTTC. This codes for CAIRGEEYEQYF.

This clonotype was detected many times. The chain is built from TRBV20-1 and TRBJ1-2; no reliable D call. Trimming removed 0 bases from V and 4 bases from J, with 9 bases in between. Germline CDR1 is DFQATT and CDR2 is SNEGSKA (reference sequence). This CDR3 region has 13 residues. Here the CDR3 reads CSAREVASYGYTF. For the CDR3, the DNA is TGCAGTGCTAGAGAGGTGGCCAGCTATGGCTACACCTTC.

This clonotype was picked up a small number of times. The chain has TRBV20-1 and TRBJ2-1; 12 bases fit TRBD2. The germline CDR1 and CDR2 sequences are DFQATT and SNEGSKA (reference sequence). The trim removed 3 bases at V and 5 bases at J, leaving 2 bases unmatched. This CDR3 has 14 residues. CDR3 sequence reads: CSARLAGGHNEQFF. The DNA for the CDR3 is TGCAGTGCTAGGCTAGCGGGAGGGCACAATGAGCAGTTCTTC.

The genes are TRBV11-2 and TRBJ2-3; 14 nucleotides line up with TRBD2. The V gene end was trimmed by 5 bases and the J gene end by 4 bases; junction bases not matched to a gene: 17. The CDR3 is 20 amino acids. Per the germline V gene, CDR1 is SGHAT and CDR2 is FQNNGV. In nucleotides, the CDR3 is TGTGCCAGCAGCCCGGGGGCTGGGGGACTAGCGGGAGAAAGGGCAGATACGCAGTATTTT. Amino acids: CASSPGAGGLAGERADTQYF.

The CDR3 bases are TGTGCCAGCAGCCAAGAGCGGACTAGCGGGAACACCGGGGAGCTGTTTTTT. This sequence encodes CASSQERTSGNTGELFF. This rearrangement joins TRBV4-2 to TRBJ2-2, with 10 bases matching TRBD2. The CDR3 loop spans 17 amino acids. The trim removed 0 bases at V and 1 base at J, leaving 2 bases unmatched. Germline assignment: CDR1 LGHNA and CDR2 YNFKEQ.

This chain joins TRBV6-1 and TRBJ1-1; D unresolved. The CDR3 consists of 14 residues. Germline values: CDR1 MNHNS, CDR2 SASEGT. V was pared by 7 bases and J by 2 bases, with 14 bases between. The CDR3 nucleotides read TGTGCCAGCACCTTACTCACAGTTAACACTGAAGCTTTCTTT. It encodes CASTLLTVNTEAFF.

The chain recombines TRBV19 with TRBJ2-7, with 8 bases matching TRBD1. The CDR3 totals 16 residues. V dropped 5 bases and J dropped 1; count of bases not matched to a gene: 10. Looked up from germline, CDR1 is LNHDA and CDR2 is SQIVND (reference sequence). The DNA of the CDR3 is TGTGCCAGTAGTGCCGGGCGGACAGGGCGTTCCTACGAGCAGTACTTC. Encoded protein: CASSAGRTGRSYEQYF.

This clonotype has ten or more counts. The chain links TRBV24-1 to TRBJ2-3; 9 bases are a match to TRBD2. Germline V gene data show CDR1 as KGHDR and CDR2 as SFDVKD. V lost 3 bases to trimming and J lost 3 bases; unmatched junction nucleotides: 6. The CDR3 has 16 residues. The CDR3 loop is CATSDVVAGVTDTQYF. CDR3 DNA sequence: TGTGCCACCAGTGATGTGGTAGCGGGAGTGACAGATACGCAGTATTTT.

J is TRBJ1-2 and V is TRBV20-1, with D possibly being TRBD1 (5 bases). Germline V gene data show CDR1 as DFQATT and CDR2 as SNEGSKA (reference sequence). Trimming took off 6 bases at V and 4 bases at J, with 12 bases between the two ends. The CDR3 length is 12 residues. As DNA, the CDR3 is TGCAGTGCACCACGGGGGGTCTATGGCTACACCTTC. This encodes CSAPRGVYGYTF.

This clonotype has only one observation. This sequence joins TRBV12-3 or TRBV12-4 and TRBJ1-5; possibly TRBD1 for D (5 bases). V gave up 6 bases and J gave up 3 bases, with 15 bases separating them. The CDR3 loop spans 15 amino acids. The CDR3 bases are TGTGCCAGCAGCCCCATCGACAGTTCCAATCAGCCCCAGCATTTT. Its protein is CASSPIDSSNQPQHF.

This chain connects TRBV6-1 to TRBJ1-1; D remains unclear. CDR3 length: 15 residues. V was trimmed by 5 bases and J by 0 bases, leaving 13 bases between them. In germline, CDR1 is MNHNS, CDR2 SASEGT. The CDR3 here is CASSPRTEMNTEAFF. The DNA of the CDR3 is TGTGCCAGCAGTCCCAGGACGGAGATGAACACTGAAGCTTTCTTT.

The sample holds one count of this clonotype. A single base separates this from a much larger clone, so it may be a read error. The chain carries TRBV11-2 and TRBJ2-1; D is uncertain. CDR1 and CDR2 from the germline V gene are SGHAT and FQNNGV. This CDR3 is 11 amino acids long. Trimming pared 1 base from V and 10 bases from J, leaving 5 bases between. The chain's CDR3 is CASSLGVEQFF. The CDR3 bases are TGTGCCAGCAGCTTAGGGGTCGAGCAGTTCTTC.

This clonotype has ten or more counts. The chain recombines TRBV11-1 with TRBJ2-3, with unresolved D. This CDR3 contains 16 residues. V lost 5 bases, J lost 4 bases, and 19 bases lay in between. Germline CDR1 is SGHAT and CDR2 is FQDESV (reference sequence). In DNA form, the CDR3 reads TGTGCCAGCAGCCCAAGCCCAAAGAGTCGGGCAGATACGCAGTATTTT. Translated, it gives CASSPSPKSRADTQYF.

About this clonotype: One base away lies a much larger clone, so this may be a sequencing read error. V and J are TRBV11-2 and TRBJ2-7; D possibly corresponds to TRBD2 (6 bases). V shed 6 bases and J shed 9 bases, with 24 bases lying between them. Germline V gene data show CDR1 as SGHAT and CDR2 as FQNNGV. This CDR3 spans 15 amino acids. CDR3 amino acids: CASSSLQSGRNGQYF. The DNA of the CDR3 is TGTGCCAGCAGTTCCCTCCAGTCGGGGAGGAACGGGCAGTACTTC.

Comments on this clonotype: At one of its ends the junction is not consistent with the germline gene, which may arise from a read error. The chain joins TRBV10-3 to TRBJ2-5, with 7 bases lining up with TRBD1. CDR1 and CDR2 from the germline V gene are ENHRY and SYGVKD. The CDR3 spans 16 residues. The DNA for the CDR3 is TGTGCCGTCAGTGAGTCTGACAGGGCCATCCAAGAGACCCAGTACTTC. This gives the protein CAVSESDRAIQETQYF.

This clonotype was found many times. The V and J genes are TRBV20-1 and TRBJ2-3; D might be TRBD1 (5 bases). The CDR3 covers 15 residues. Between the trimmed V and J ends, which lost 3 bases and 1 base, there was a span of 14 bases. The germline CDR1 and CDR2 sequences are DFQATT and SNEGSKA (reference sequence). The CDR3 DNA reads as TGCAGTGCTAGCCCGGCAGGGAAGGGCACAGATACGCAGTATTTT. Translated, it gives CSASPAGKGTDTQYF.

This clonotype was detected many times. The chain links TRBV7-3 to TRBJ2-3; D possibly uses TRBD1 or TRBD2 (5 bases each). The length of the CDR3 is 15 residues. Germline CDR1 reads SGHTA; CDR2 reads FQGTGA. V gave up 5 bases and J gave up 0 bases, with 12 bases separating them. This CDR3 reads CASSPSGASTDTQYF. The CDR3 DNA reads as TGTGCCAGCAGCCCCTCCGGGGCTAGCACAGATACGCAGTATTTT.

In its sample, this clonotype was seen many times. The chain couples TRBV4-1 to TRBJ1-1, with D uncertain. The germline gives CDR1 MGHRA, CDR2 YSYEKL. V was trimmed by 3 bases and J by 0 bases, leaving 5 bases between them. The CDR3 extends over 13 amino acids. The CDR3 loop is CASSQQLNTEAFF. The CDR3 nucleotides read TGCGCCAGCAGCCAGCAATTGAACACTGAAGCTTTCTTT.

This clonotype was counted at least ten times. The V and J genes are TRBV5-1 and TRBJ2-1; D gene ambiguous. The CDR3 is 15 residues long. Per the germline V gene, CDR1 is SGHRS and CDR2 is YFSETQ. V lost 4 bases to trimming and J lost 8 bases, with 19 bases between them. CDR3 in amino acids: CASSPRAESTDEQFF. The CDR3 DNA is TGCGCCAGCAGCCCAAGGGCCGAGAGTACGGATGAGCAGTTCTTC.

Ten or more counts support this clonotype. The J gene is TRBJ2-3, the V gene TRBV7-9; no clear D gene. V shed 1 base and J shed 5 bases, with 13 bases lying between them. The CDR3 runs to 15 residues. Germline V CDR1 and CDR2: SEHNR, FQNEAQ (reference sequence). In DNA form, the CDR3 reads TGTGCCAGCAGCTTAGACCCACCTCCTAGAGATACGCAGTATTTT. This gives the protein CASSLDPPPRDTQYF.

This clonotype was counted ten times or more. This sequence joins TRBV12-3 or TRBV12-4 and TRBJ2-3; 13 nucleotides line up with TRBD2. V gave up 6 bases and J gave up 6 bases; unmatched junction bases: 9. The CDR3 covers 16 residues. Here the CDR3 reads CASSGGLAGTPDTQYF. CDR3 DNA: TGTGCCAGCAGCGGGGGACTAGCGGGAACTCCGGATACGCAGTATTTT.

In this sample, this clonotype turned up once. One end of the junction fails to match germline, which may point to a read error. The V gene is TRBV6-2 or TRBV6-3, the J gene TRBJ2-7; D possibly corresponds to TRBD1 (6 bases). Germline values: CDR1 MNHEY, CDR2 SVGEGT. This CDR3 comprises 15 residues. The CDR3 sequence is CASSPPRTRQDEHYF. In DNA, the CDR3 is TGTGCCAGCAGTCCACCTAGGACTCGACAGGACGAGCATTACTTC.

This clonotype has ten or more counts. V gene TRBV2 combines with J gene TRBJ2-3; TRBD2 matches 10 bases. The CDR3 loop spans 16 amino acids. CDR1 and CDR2 from the germline V gene are SNHLY and FYNNEI. With V trimmed by 7 bases and J by 0 bases, 7 bases remained unmatched. CDR3 residues: CASTPGLAPSTDTQYF. The CDR3 DNA sequence: TGTGCCAGCACCCCGGGACTAGCGCCGAGCACAGATACGCAGTATTTT.

In its sample, this clonotype was seen a few times. The CDR3 nucleotides read TGTGCCAGCAGGGTGAGCGCTCAGCCCCAGCATTTT. It translates to CASRVSAQPQHF. This rearrangement joins TRBV12-3 or TRBV12-4 to TRBJ1-5; D gene unclear. The CDR3 covers 12 residues. V was trimmed by 6 bases and J by 6 bases, leaving 9 bases between them.

This clonotype showed up many times. This sequence joins TRBV11-2 and TRBJ2-1, with a possible D match to TRBD2 (6 bases). Trimming took 3 bases from V and 8 from J, leaving 17 bases between them. From germline, CDR1 is SGHAT and CDR2 FQNNGV. CDR3 length equals 15 residues. Here the CDR3 DNA reads TGTGCCAGCAGCTTTCAAAGAGCGGGTGGGGATGAGCAGTTCTTC. Its translation is CASSFQRAGGDEQFF.

This rearrangement joins TRBV3-1 to TRBJ2-2; no clear D. Trimming cost V 6 bases and J 1 base, with 18 bases left between them. This CDR3 region has 17 residues. Per the germline V gene, CDR1 is LGHDT and CDR2 is YNNKEL (reference sequence). Written as DNA, the CDR3 is TGTGCCAGCAGGAATGAGGCCCCCTTTTTGAACACCGGGGAGCTGTTTTTT. Translation: CASRNEAPFLNTGELFF.

The chain employs TRBV7-9 and TRBJ1-1; weak D call: TRBD1 (5 bases). Germline CDR1 and CDR2: SEHNR and FQNEAQ (reference sequence). V was shortened by 5 bases and J by 0 bases, with 13 bases between the two germline ends. This CDR3 is 15 amino acids long. CDR3 nucleotides: TGTGCCAGCAGCCCCCCGGACATCTTGAACACTGAAGCTTTCTTT. It specifies CASSPPDILNTEAFF.

Concerning this clonotype: This may be a read error: a much more frequent sequence differs by one nucleotide. The chain is built from TRBV6-1 and TRBJ1-5; no clear D. Looked up from germline, CDR1 is MNHNS and CDR2 is SASEGT. V was clipped by 3 bases and J by 0 bases, with 15 bases between them. The CDR3 extends over 17 amino acids. The CDR3 coding sequence is TGTGCCAGCAGTGATAGCGGTAGAGGGCGTAGCAATCAGCCCCAGCATTTT. As protein: CASSDSGRGRSNQPQHF.

The table lists this clonotype with many counts. The chain links TRBV5-1 to TRBJ2-3, with D hard to call. The CDR3 is made up of 14 amino acids. Per the germline V gene, CDR1 is SGHRS and CDR2 is YFSETQ. Trimming stripped 4 bases from V and 2 bases from J, with 11 bases between. The CDR3 coding sequence is TGCGCCAGCAGCCCGCCGGACCACACAGATACGCAGTATTTT. Its translation is CASSPPDHTDTQYF.